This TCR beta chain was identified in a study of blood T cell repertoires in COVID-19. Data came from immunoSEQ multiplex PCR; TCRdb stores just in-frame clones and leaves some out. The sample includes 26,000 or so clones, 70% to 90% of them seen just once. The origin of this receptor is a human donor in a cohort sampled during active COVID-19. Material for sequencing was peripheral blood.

CDR3 DNA: TGCGCCAGCAGTGAGTCGGCAGGGTCCGGCAATCAGCCCCAGCATTTT. Translating it yields CASSESAGSGNQPQHF. The chain recombines TRBV10-2 with TRBJ1-5, with D perhaps TRBD1 (5 bases). V dropped 0 bases and J dropped 2 bases, with 11 bases sitting between them. This CDR3 is built from 16 residues. Per germline, CDR1 WSHSY and CDR2 SAAADI.